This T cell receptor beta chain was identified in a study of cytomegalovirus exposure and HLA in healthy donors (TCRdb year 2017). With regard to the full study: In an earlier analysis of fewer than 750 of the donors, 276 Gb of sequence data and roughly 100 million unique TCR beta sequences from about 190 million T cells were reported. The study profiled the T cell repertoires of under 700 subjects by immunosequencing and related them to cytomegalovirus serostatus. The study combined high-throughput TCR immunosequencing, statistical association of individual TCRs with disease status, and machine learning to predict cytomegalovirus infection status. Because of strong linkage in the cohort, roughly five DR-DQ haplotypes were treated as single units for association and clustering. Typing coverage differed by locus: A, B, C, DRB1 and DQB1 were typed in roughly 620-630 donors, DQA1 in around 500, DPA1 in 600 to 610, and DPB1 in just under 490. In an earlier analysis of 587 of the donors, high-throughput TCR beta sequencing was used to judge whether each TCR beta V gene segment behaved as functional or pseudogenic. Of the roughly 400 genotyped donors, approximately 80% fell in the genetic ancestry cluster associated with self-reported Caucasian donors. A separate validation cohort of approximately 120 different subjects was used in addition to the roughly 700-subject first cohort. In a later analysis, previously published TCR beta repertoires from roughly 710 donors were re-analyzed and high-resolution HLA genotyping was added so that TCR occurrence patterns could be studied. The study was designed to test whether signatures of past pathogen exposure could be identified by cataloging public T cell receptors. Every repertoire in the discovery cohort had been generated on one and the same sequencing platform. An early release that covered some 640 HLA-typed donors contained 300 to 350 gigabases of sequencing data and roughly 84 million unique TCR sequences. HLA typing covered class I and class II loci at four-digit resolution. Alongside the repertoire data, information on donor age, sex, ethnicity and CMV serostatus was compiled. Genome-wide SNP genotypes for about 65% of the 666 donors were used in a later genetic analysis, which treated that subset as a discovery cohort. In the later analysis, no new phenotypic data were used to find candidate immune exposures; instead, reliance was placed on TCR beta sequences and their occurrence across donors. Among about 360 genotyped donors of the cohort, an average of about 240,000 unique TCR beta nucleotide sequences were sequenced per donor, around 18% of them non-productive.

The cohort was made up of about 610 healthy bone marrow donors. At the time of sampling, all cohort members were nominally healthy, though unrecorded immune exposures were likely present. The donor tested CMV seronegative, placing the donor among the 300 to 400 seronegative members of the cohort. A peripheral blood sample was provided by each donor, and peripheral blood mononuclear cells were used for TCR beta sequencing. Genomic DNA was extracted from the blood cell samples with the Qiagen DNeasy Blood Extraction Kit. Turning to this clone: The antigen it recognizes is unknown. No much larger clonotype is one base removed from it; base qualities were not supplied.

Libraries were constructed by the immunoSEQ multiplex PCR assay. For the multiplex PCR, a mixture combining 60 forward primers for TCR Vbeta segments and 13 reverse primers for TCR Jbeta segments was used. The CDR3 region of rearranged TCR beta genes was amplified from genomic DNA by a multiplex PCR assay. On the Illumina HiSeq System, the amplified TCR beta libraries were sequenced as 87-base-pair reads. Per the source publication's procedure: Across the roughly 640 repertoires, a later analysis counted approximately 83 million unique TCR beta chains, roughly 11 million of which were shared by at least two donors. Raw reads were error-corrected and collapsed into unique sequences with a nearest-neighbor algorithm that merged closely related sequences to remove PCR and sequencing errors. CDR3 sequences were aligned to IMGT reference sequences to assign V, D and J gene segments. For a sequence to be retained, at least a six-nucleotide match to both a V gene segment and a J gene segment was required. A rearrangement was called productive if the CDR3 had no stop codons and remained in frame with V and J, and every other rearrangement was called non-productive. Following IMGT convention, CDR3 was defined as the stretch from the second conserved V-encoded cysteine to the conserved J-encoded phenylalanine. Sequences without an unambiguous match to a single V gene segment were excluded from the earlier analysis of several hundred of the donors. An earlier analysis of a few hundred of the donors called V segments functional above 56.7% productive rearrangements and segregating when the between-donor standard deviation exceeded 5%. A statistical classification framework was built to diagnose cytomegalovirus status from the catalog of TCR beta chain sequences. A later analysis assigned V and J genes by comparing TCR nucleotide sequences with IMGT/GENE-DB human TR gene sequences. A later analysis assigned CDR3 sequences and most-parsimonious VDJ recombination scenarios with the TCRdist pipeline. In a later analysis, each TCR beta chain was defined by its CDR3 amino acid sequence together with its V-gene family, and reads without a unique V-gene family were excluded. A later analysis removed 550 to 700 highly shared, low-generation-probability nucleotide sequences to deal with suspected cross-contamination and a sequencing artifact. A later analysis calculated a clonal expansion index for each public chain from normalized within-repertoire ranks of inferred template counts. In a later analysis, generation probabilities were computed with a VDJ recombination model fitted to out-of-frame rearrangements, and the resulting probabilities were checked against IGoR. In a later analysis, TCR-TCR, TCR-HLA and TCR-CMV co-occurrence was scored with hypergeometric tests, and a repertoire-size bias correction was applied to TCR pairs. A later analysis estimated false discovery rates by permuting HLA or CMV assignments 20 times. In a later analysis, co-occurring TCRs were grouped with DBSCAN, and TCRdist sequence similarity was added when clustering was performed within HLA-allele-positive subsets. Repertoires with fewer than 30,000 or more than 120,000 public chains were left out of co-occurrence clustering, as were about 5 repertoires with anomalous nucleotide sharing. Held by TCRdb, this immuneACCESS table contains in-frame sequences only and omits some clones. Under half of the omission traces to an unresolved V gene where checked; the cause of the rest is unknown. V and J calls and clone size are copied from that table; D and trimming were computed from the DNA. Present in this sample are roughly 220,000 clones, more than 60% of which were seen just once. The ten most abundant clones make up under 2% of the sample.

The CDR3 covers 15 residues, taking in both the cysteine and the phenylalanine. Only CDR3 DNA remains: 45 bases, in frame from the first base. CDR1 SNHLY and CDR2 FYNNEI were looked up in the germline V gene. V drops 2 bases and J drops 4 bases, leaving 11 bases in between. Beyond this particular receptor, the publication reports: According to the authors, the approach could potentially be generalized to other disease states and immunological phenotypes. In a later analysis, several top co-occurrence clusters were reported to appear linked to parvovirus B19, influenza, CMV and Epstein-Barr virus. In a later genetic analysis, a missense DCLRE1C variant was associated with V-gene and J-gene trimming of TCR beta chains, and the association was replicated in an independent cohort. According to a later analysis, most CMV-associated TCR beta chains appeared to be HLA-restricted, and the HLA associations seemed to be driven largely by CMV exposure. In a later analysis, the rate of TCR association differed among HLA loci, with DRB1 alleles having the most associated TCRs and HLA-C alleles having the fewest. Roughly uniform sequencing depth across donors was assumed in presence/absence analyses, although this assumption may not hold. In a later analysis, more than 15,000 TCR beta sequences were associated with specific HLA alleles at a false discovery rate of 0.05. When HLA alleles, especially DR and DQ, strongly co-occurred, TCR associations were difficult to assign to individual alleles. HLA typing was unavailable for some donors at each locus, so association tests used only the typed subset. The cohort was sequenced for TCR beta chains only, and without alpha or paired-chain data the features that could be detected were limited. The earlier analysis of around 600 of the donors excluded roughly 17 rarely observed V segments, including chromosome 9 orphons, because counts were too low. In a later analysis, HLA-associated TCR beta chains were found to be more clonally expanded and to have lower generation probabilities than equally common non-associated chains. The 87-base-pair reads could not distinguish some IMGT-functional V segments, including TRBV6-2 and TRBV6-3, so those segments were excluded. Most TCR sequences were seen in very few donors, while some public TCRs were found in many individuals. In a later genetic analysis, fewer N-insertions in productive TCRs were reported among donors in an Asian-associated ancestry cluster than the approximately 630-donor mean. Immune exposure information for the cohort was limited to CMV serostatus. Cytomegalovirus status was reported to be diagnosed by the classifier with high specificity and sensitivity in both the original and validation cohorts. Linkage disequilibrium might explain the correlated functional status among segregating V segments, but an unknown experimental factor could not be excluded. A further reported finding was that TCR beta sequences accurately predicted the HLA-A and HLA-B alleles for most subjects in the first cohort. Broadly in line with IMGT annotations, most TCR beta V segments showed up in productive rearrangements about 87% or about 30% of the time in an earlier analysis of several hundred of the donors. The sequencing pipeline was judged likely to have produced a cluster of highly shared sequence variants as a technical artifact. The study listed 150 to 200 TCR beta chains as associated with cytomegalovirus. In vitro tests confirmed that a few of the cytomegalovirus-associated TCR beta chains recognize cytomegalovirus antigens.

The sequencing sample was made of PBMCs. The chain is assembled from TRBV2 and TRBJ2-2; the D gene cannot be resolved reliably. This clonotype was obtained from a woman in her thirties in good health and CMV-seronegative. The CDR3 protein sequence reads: CASSELGPGTGELFF. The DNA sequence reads TGTGCCAGCAGTGAACTTGGTCCGGGCACCGGGGAGCTGTTTTTT.